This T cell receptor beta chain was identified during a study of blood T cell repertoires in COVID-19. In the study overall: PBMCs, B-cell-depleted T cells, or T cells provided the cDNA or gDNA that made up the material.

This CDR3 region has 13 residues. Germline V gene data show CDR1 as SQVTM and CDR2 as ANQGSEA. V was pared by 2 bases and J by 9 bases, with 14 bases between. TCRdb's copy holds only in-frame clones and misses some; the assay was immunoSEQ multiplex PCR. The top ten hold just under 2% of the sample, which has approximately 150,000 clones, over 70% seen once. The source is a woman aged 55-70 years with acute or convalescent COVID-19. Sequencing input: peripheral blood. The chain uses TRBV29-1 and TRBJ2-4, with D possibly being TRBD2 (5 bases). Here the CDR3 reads CSVELLTRGIQYF. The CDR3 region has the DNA TGCAGCGTTGAACTCCTAACTCGGGGCATTCAGTACTTC.